One and the same sample provided the 2 T cell receptor beta chains below, sequenced in a study of blood T cells in healthy people across ages. Through a sample-barcoded 5' primer and a J-beta primer mix, a second PCR was run for 7 to 11 cycles. From the 5' RACE reads, TCRdb called clonotypes with MiXCR, one entry per CDR3 protein. The sample carries roughly 1.7 million distinct CDR3 sequences, about 35% recorded once. Material: blood. The receptors come from a woman in her 30s in good health.

V and J are TRBV27 and TRBJ2-4, with D perhaps TRBD2 (6 bases). The V end lost 4 bases, the J end lost 7 bases, and 17 bases lay between the germline ends. From germline, CDR1 is MNHEY and CDR2 SMNVEV (reference sequence). The length of the CDR3 is 15 residues. The CDR3 bases are TGTGCCAGCAGTTCCCGGGACTCCCATAGGAACATTCAGTACTTC. This encodes CASSSRDSHRNIQYF.

In its sample, this clonotype was seen many times. The CDR3 nucleotides are TGTGCCAGCAGCTTGCTATCCAATGAGCAGTTCTTC. Translated, it gives CASSLLSNEQFF. The gene calls are TRBV7-2 and TRBJ2-1, with D unclear. Germline assignment: CDR1 SGHTA and CDR2 FQGNSA. The CDR3 length is 12 residues. The ends were cut back, 3 bases at V and 6 bases at J, with 6 bases in the middle.